This T cell receptor beta chain was sequenced for a study of shared clonotypes between healthy human individuals. On the study more broadly: Two women and three men aged 18 to 49 served as donors.

The CDR3 contains 14 residues. The germline gives CDR1 SQVTM, CDR2 ANQGSEA. The trim removed 3 bases at V and 1 base at J, leaving 3 bases unmatched. Every immunoSEQ plate was one replicate of a subset's evenly spread DNA. Ten immunoSEQ deep assay plates held the unsorted PBMC DNA. Only in-frame clones appear in the TCRdb table, and some are missing; sequencing was by immunoSEQ multiplex PCR. The sample lists 490,000 or so clones, around 79% occurring once. The J gene is TRBJ2-3, the V gene TRBV29-1; 8 bases align to TRBD2. The sequence was obtained from a middle-aged woman in good health. Some clones in this sample may be carry-over from other donors' samples. The sample was PBMCs. The CDR3 reads CSVDQLAGTDTQYF. CDR3 bases: TGCAGCGTTGATCAACTAGCGGGCACAGATACGCAGTATTTT.